The present T cell receptor (beta chain) was sequenced within a study of monozygotic twins with cystic fibrosis. Looking at the study overall: With about 15 PCR cycles, barcoded libraries came from around 2.9 micrograms of fragmented DNA.

Comment on this clone: Its antigen is unidentified.

Profiling relied on immunoSEQ multiplex PCR, and the TCRdb table lists in-frame clones only, not all of them. The sample lists about 39,000 clones, 80% to 95% occurring once. General study results and limits: Clonality was generally low (median approximately 0.0094), higher in the most severe patients.

Germline lookup yields CDR1 SGHRS and CDR2 YFSETQ. This CDR3 spans 16 amino acids. The trim removed 4 bases at V and 5 bases at J, leaving 10 bases unmatched. The receptor was derived from a boy aged 2 to 10 with cystic fibrosis. Sequenced material: blood. V is TRBV5-1 and J is TRBJ2-1; 9 bases are shared with TRBD1. CDR3 bases: TGCGCCAGCAGCCTTCGACCGGGACAGGGAGACAATGAGCAGTTCTTC. Residues: CASSLRPGQGDNEQFF.